The rows below give T cell receptor beta chains drawn from one sample of a study of OX40 agonist ivuxolimab in advanced cancers. Method: immunoSEQ multiplex PCR; TCRdb's copy keeps in-frame clones and lacks some. The sample includes just over 60,000 clones, more than 85% of them seen just once. The sample consisted of CD4+ or CD8+ T cells sorted from blood, taken in a trial of the OX40 agonist ivuxolimab. All receptors derive from an adult with an advanced solid tumor such as melanoma, head and neck, liver or kidney cancer. Each CDR3 is given with its conserved first and last residue. The D gene is left open where the match is weak. Clone size is shown for a subset of rows, as once, few, many or a class of expanded clone.

D: -; J: TRBJ1-6; V: TRBV11-3; size: -; length: 15; DNA: TGTGCCAGCAGCCCCCGCCGTTGGGGTGAATCACCCCTCCACTTT; CDR3: CASSPRRWGESPLHF
D: TRBD2; J: TRBJ2-2; V: TRBV11-2; size: -; length: 13; DNA: TGTGCCAGCAGCGGGAGGGGAAACGGGGAGCTGTTTTTT; CDR3: CASSGRGNGELFF
D: -; J: TRBJ1-2; V: TRBV6-1; size: -; length: 15; DNA: TGTGCCAGCAGTTTAGGACGGAACCAAAACTATGGCTACACCTTC; CDR3: CASSLGRNQNYGYTF
D: -; J: TRBJ1-3; V: TRBV5-8; size: -; length: 17; DNA: TGTGCCAGCAGCTTGGGGGGTTCGAGTAACACTGGAAACACCATATATTTT; CDR3: CASSLGGSSNTGNTIYF
D: TRBD1; J: TRBJ1-5; V: TRBV4-2; size: few; length: 17; DNA: TGTGCCAGCAGCCAACCGCGGGGACAGGGGAGCGATCAGCCCCAGCATTTT; CDR3: CASSQPRGQGSDQPQHF
D: TRBD1; J: TRBJ1-2; V: TRBV5-6; size: -; length: 17; DNA: TGTGCCAGCAGCCGCCGGGACAGGGTGTATCTTCACTATGGCTACACCTTC; CDR3: CASSRRDRVYLHYGYTF
D: TRBD1; J: TRBJ1-5; V: TRBV11-2; size: -; length: 15; DNA: TGTGCCAGCAGCCTTGGACAGGGTCTCCCTCAGCCCCAGCATTTT; CDR3: CASSLGQGLPQPQHF
D: -; J: TRBJ1-5; V: TRBV19; size: -; length: 15; DNA: TGTGCCAGTAGTATCGACAGCCTTAGCAATCAGCCCCAGCATTTT; CDR3: CASSIDSLSNQPQHF
D: -; J: TRBJ2-7; V: TRBV6-5; size: -; length: 16; DNA: TGTGCCAGCAGTTACTCGGTCCAGGACCGGGTGTGGGAGCAGTACTTC; CDR3: CASSYSVQDRVWEQYF
D: TRBD1; J: TRBJ2-7; V: TRBV18; size: -; length: 14; DNA: TGTGCCAGCTCACTCCAAACCGGACAGGGGGGGCAGTACTTC; CDR3: CASSLQTGQGGQYF
D: -; J: TRBJ1-4; V: TRBV30; size: -; length: 12; DNA: TGTGCCTATAGTTCGGGGGGAGGAAAACTGTTTTTT; CDR3: CAYSSGGGKLFF
D: TRBD2; J: TRBJ2-7; V: TRBV5-1; size: -; length: 15; DNA: TGCGCCAGCAGCTTGGGAGCGGGGACCGCCTACGAGCAGTACTTC; CDR3: CASSLGAGTAYEQYF
D: TRBD1; J: TRBJ1-1; V: TRBV7-2; size: -; length: 14; DNA: TGTGCCAGCAGCTCCCGACAGGGGGGCACTGAAGCTTTCTTT; CDR3: CASSSRQGGTEAFF
D: TRBD2; J: TRBJ2-3; V: TRBV5-5; size: -; length: 15; DNA: TGTGCCAGCAGCTTGTCGGGACTATACACAGATACGCAGTATTTT; CDR3: CASSLSGLYTDTQYF
D: -; J: TRBJ1-2; V: TRBV2; size: -; length: 9; DNA: TGTGCCACCTTGGATGGCTACACCTTC; CDR3: CATLDGYTF
D: TRBD2; J: TRBJ2-1; V: TRBV5-1; size: -; length: 15; DNA: TGCGCCAGCAGCCTCGTGGCGGGAGGTATTTATGAGCAGTTCTTC; CDR3: CASSLVAGGIYEQFF
D: TRBD1; J: TRBJ1-1; V: TRBV13; size: -; length: 14; DNA: TGTGCCAGCAGCCCCGACAGGGTGAACACTGAAGCTTTCTTT; CDR3: CASSPDRVNTEAFF
D: -; J: TRBJ1-5; V: TRBV30; size: -; length: 13; DNA: TGTGCCTGGAGTGCTGGGTTGGACCAGCCCCAGCATTTT; CDR3: CAWSAGLDQPQHF
D: -; J: TRBJ2-4; V: TRBV5-6; size: once; length: 14; DNA: TGTGCCAGCAGCTTGGGGCAGGGTCAAAACATTCAGTACTTC; CDR3: CASSLGQGQNIQYF
D: TRBD2; J: TRBJ2-3; V: TRBV5-1; size: once; length: 14; DNA: TGCGCCAGCAGCTTGACTAGCGGTACAGATACGCAGTATTTT; CDR3: CASSLTSGTDTQYF
D: TRBD1; J: TRBJ2-1; V: TRBV11-3; size: -; length: 13; DNA: TGTGCCAGCAGCTTTAACAGGGGTGATGAGCAGTTCTTC; CDR3: CASSFNRGDEQFF
D: TRBD1; J: TRBJ2-3; V: TRBV5-1; size: -; length: 15; DNA: TGCGCCAGCAGCTTACTGGCAGGGGGAACAGATACGCAGTATTTT; CDR3: CASSLLAGGTDTQYF
D: -; J: TRBJ1-2; V: TRBV19; size: few; length: 17; DNA: TGTGCCAGTAGTATGTGGGGGGGGCGAGGCAGGGACGATGGCTACACCTTC; CDR3: CASSMWGGRGRDDGYTF
D: -; J: TRBJ1-1; V: TRBV20-1; size: few; length: 11; DNA: TGCAGTGCTAAGATGAACACTGAAGCTTTCTTT; CDR3: CSAKMNTEAFF
D: -; J: TRBJ2-3; V: TRBV6-6; size: once; length: 14; DNA: TGTGCCAGCGCGCAGGAGGGGAGCACAGATACGCAGTATTTT; CDR3: CASAQEGSTDTQYF
D: -; J: TRBJ2-1; V: TRBV18; size: -; length: 15; DNA: TGTGCCAGCTCACCACCATCCGGGACTCACAATGAGCAGCTCTTC; CDR3: CASSPPSGTHNEQLF
D: -; J: TRBJ1-1; V: TRBV7-9; size: -; length: 13; DNA: TGTGCCAGCAGCTTAGGTCGTGTGTCTGAAGCTTTCTTT; CDR3: CASSLGRVSEAFF
D: -; J: TRBJ1-6; V: TRBV19; size: -; length: 14; DNA: TGTGCCAGTAGCGTGCTGGCCTATAATTCACCCCTCCACTTT; CDR3: CASSVLAYNSPLHF
D: -; J: TRBJ2-1; V: TRBV11-2; size: -; length: 14; DNA: TGTGCCAGCAGCTTTAGATCCCTGGGGAATGAGCAGTTCTTC; CDR3: CASSFRSLGNEQFF
D: -; J: TRBJ2-7; V: TRBV10-2; size: few; length: 12; DNA: TGCGCCAGCAGTGTTCAGGACTACGAGCAGTACTTC; CDR3: CASSVQDYEQYF
D: TRBD2; J: TRBJ2-6; V: TRBV5-6; size: -; length: 17; DNA: TGTGCCAGCAGCCGGGGACTAGCCGAAGGTGGGGCCAACGTCCTGACTTTC; CDR3: CASSRGLAEGGANVLTF
D: -; J: TRBJ2-4; V: TRBV4-1; size: -; length: 18; DNA: TGCGCCAGCCCCGAAGGTCAAGCCAAGGGGCTCCCCATGTACATTCAGTACTTC; CDR3: CASPEGQAKGLPMYIQYF
D: -; J: TRBJ1-3; V: TRBV6-1; size: -; length: 14; DNA: TGTGCCAGCAGTGACGGCCCCTCTGGAAACACCATATATTTT; CDR3: CASSDGPSGNTIYF
D: TRBD1; J: TRBJ1-2; V: TRBV5-4; size: -; length: 13; DNA: TGTGCCAGCAGCTTGACAGGGGCCTATGGCTACACCTTC; CDR3: CASSLTGAYGYTF
D: -; J: TRBJ1-3; V: TRBV6-1; size: once; length: 15; DNA: TGTGCCAGCAGTGAAGAAGGGTTCTCTGGAAACACCATATATTTT; CDR3: CASSEEGFSGNTIYF
D: TRBD2; J: TRBJ2-7; V: TRBV6-5; size: -; length: 12; DNA: TGTGCCAGCAGGGGAACTAGCGCCGAGCAGTACTTC; CDR3: CASRGTSAEQYF
D: -; J: TRBJ1-5; V: TRBV6-1; size: -; length: 13; DNA: TGTGCCAGCAGGTACAGGGTAGAGCAGCCCCAGCATTTT; CDR3: CASRYRVEQPQHF
D: -; J: TRBJ2-7; V: TRBV6-1; size: -; length: 11; DNA: TGTGCCAGCAGTCGGACAGCCGAGCAGTACTTC; CDR3: CASSRTAEQYF
D: -; J: TRBJ2-2; V: TRBV7-8; size: -; length: 14; DNA: TGTGCCAGCAGCTTAGTGTTTGACACCGGGGAGCTGTTTTTT; CDR3: CASSLVFDTGELFF
D: TRBD1; J: TRBJ1-1; V: TRBV6-5; size: -; length: 12; DNA: TGTGCCAGCAGGCAGGGGGACAGGGAAGCTTTCTTT; CDR3: CASRQGDREAFF
D: TRBD1; J: TRBJ1-4; V: TRBV5-5; size: -; length: 16; DNA: TGTGCCAGCAGCTTGGCCCTGGGACAGGGTAGTGAAAAACTGTTTTTT; CDR3: CASSLALGQGSEKLFF
D: TRBD1; J: TRBJ1-5; V: TRBV19; size: -; length: 17; DNA: TGTGCCAGTACCGAGAGGGACAGGGGGTCTAGGGCTCAGCCCCAGCATTTT; CDR3: CASTERDRGSRAQPQHF
D: TRBD2; J: TRBJ2-5; V: TRBV9; size: once; length: 14; DNA: TGTGCCAGCAGCCTGGGACTAGCTTGGGAGACCCAGTACTTC; CDR3: CASSLGLAWETQYF
D: TRBD1; J: TRBJ1-5; V: TRBV15; size: -; length: 15; DNA: TGTGCCACCAGCAGGACAGGGGCTTGGGTGGTGCCCCAGCATTTT; CDR3: CATSRTGAWVVPQHF
D: -; J: TRBJ1-2; V: TRBV30; size: -; length: 12; DNA: TGTGCCTGGACCCGGACGGTGAAGGGCTACACCTTC; CDR3: CAWTRTVKGYTF
D: -; J: TRBJ1-2; V: TRBV11-1; size: -; length: 18; DNA: TGTGCCAGCAGCTGGGGACGTCGGGGGGGCACAGGTCAAGGCCGCTACACCTTC; CDR3: CASSWGRRGGTGQGRYTF
D: -; J: TRBJ1-3; V: TRBV6-5; size: -; length: 15; DNA: TGTGCCAGCAGTTTCTCGGGCGATTATGGAAACACCATATATTTT; CDR3: CASSFSGDYGNTIYF
D: TRBD1; J: TRBJ1-1; V: TRBV30; size: -; length: 14; DNA: TGTGCCTGGAGTGTGGGACAGGGGGACACTGAAGCTTTCTTT; CDR3: CAWSVGQGDTEAFF
D: -; J: TRBJ2-2; V: TRBV2; size: -; length: 15; DNA: TGTGCCAGCAGCGGGTTGGCACACTACACCGGGGAGCTGTTTTTT; CDR3: CASSGLAHYTGELFF
D: -; J: TRBJ2-7; V: TRBV6-1; size: once; length: 13; DNA: TGTGCCAGCAGGAGGGACGCCGGGGCCGAGCAGTACTTC; CDR3: CASRRDAGAEQYF
D: TRBD1; J: TRBJ2-5; V: TRBV5-6; size: once; length: 14; DNA: TGTGCCAGCAGCAGGAACAGGGGAGTGGAGACCCAGTACTTC; CDR3: CASSRNRGVETQYF
D: -; J: TRBJ2-4; V: TRBV9; size: -; length: 16; DNA: TGTGCCAGCAGCGTAGACCCATCAGGGGGGCTAAACATTCAGTACTTC; CDR3: CASSVDPSGGLNIQYF
D: -; J: TRBJ2-5; V: TRBV11-1; size: -; length: 16; DNA: TGTGCCAGCAGCGGAAGGTCTAGCCCGATTCAAGAGACCCAGTACTTC; CDR3: CASSGRSSPIQETQYF
D: -; J: TRBJ1-2; V: TRBV9; size: -; length: 15; DNA: TGTGCCAGCAGCGAGGCCCCAGGGGTTGGCTATGGCTACACCTTC; CDR3: CASSEAPGVGYGYTF
D: -; J: TRBJ1-2; V: TRBV5-4; size: -; length: 11; DNA: TGTGCCAGCAGCTTGGACGCTGGCTACACCTTC; CDR3: CASSLDAGYTF
D: -; J: TRBJ2-1; V: TRBV9; size: once; length: 14; DNA: TGTGCCAGCAGCCCCGGGTCATTTTACAATGAGCAGTTCTTC; CDR3: CASSPGSFYNEQFF
D: -; J: TRBJ2-2; V: TRBV6-6; size: -; length: 14; DNA: TGTGCCAGCAGCCTCCTTGGCCACACCGGGGAGCTGTTTTTT; CDR3: CASSLLGHTGELFF
D: -; J: TRBJ1-3; V: TRBV30; size: -; length: 18; DNA: TGTGCCTGGAGTGCCTCCTCTGGGGGAACTCTGTCTGGAAACACCATATATTTT; CDR3: CAWSASSGGTLSGNTIYF
D: -; J: TRBJ2-5; V: TRBV19; size: -; length: 14; DNA: TGTGCCAGTAGTAGCGCCGGGACGACAGAGACCCAGTACTTC; CDR3: CASSSAGTTETQYF
D: -; J: TRBJ2-5; V: TRBV6-1; size: -; length: 13; DNA: TGTGCCAGCAGTGAACAGCGCCAAGGGACCCAGTACTTC; CDR3: CASSEQRQGTQYF